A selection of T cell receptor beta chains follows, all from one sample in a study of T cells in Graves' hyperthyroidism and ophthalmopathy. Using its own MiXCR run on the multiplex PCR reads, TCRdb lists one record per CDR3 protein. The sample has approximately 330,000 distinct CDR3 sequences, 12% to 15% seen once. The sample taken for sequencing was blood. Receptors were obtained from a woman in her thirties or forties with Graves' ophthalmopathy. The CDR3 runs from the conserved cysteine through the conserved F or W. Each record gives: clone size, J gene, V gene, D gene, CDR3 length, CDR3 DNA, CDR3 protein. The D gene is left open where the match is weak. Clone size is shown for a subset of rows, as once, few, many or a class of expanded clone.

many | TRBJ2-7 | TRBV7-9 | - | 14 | TGTGCCAGCAGCCTTTACATGGGGAACTACGAGCAGTACTTC | CASSLYMGNYEQYF
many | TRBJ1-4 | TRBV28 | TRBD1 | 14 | TGTGCCAGCAGACGGACAGGGGGAACTGAAAAACTGTTTTTT | CASRRTGGTEKLFF
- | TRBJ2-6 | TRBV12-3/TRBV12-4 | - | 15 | TGTGCCAGCGGTTACGAAGGGTCCGGGGCCAACGTCCTGACTTTC | CASGYEGSGANVLTF
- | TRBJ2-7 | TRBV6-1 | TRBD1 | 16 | TGTGCCCTACCAGGGGGCCAAAGAGGACTTTCCTACGAGCAGTACTTC | CALPGGQRGLSYEQYF
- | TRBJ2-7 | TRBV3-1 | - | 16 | TGTGCCAGCAGCCAATCGTGGGCAGGAAGCTCCTACGAGCAGTACTTC | CASSQSWAGSSYEQYF
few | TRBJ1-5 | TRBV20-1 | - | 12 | TGCAGTGCTAGAACAGGTTATCAGCCCCAGCATTTT | CSARTGYQPQHF
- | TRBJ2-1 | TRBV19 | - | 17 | TGTGCCAGTAGTATAGTGGAGGTGGTAGGTAGGAACAATGAGCAGTTCTTC | CASSIVEVVGRNNEQFF
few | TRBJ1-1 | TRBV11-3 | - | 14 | TGTGCCAGCAGCCGCAGTTTTATGAACACTGAAGCTTTCTTT | CASSRSFMNTEAFF
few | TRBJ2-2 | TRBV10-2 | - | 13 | TGCGCCAGCCGGGGCAGGGGGGTCGGGGAGCTGTTTTTT | CASRGRGVGELFF
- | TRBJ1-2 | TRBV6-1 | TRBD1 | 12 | TGTGCCAGCGGAGGATACAGGGGCGGCTACACCTTC | CASGGYRGGYTF
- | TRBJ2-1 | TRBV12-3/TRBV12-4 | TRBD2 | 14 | TGTGCCAGCAGTTTAAAAGCTAGCGGCAATGAGCAGTTCTTC | CASSLKASGNEQFF
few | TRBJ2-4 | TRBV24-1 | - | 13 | TGTGCCACCAGTGAGCCGACCAAAAACATTCAGTACTTC | CATSEPTKNIQYF
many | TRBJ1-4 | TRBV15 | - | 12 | TGTGCCACCCGGGGCCTAGATGAAAAACTGTTTTTT | CATRGLDEKLFF
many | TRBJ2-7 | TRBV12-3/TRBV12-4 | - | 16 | TGTGCCAGCAGCAATACTCCGGGAGCACCCCAATACGAGCAGTACTTC | CASSNTPGAPQYEQYF
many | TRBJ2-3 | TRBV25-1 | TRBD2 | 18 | TGTGCCAGCAGTGGAACTAGCGGGGAACGCCCTAGCACAGATACGCAGTATTTT | CASSGTSGERPSTDTQYF
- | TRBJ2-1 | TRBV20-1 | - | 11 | TGCAGTGCTCGGCCGGCTGCTGAGCAGTTCTTC | CSARPAAEQFF
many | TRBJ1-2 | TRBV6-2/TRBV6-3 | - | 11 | TGTGCCAGCAGTTCCACCTATGGCTACACCTTC | CASSSTYGYTF
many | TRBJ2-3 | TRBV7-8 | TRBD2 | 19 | TGTGCCAGCAGCTTAGAACCGGGTACTAGCGGCCCTAGCACAGATACGCAGTATTTT | CASSLEPGTSGPSTDTQYF
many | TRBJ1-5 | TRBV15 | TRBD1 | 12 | TGTGCCACCAGCCCAAACAGGGGGCCTCAGCATTTT | CATSPNRGPQHF
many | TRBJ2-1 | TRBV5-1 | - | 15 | TGCGCCAGCAGCTTGGCCGGGGGACAGTACAATGAGCAGTTCTTC | CASSLAGGQYNEQFF
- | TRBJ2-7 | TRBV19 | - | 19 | TGTGCCAGTAGTCTCGACGTCCTGGGTGGAGCGGACACGCGATACGAGCAGTACTTC | CASSLDVLGGADTRYEQYF
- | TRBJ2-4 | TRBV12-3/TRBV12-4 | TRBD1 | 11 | TGTGCCAGCAGACGGGACAGATCTCAGTACTTC | CASRRDRSQYF
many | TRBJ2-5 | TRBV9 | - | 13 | TGTGCCAGCAGCGTAGCCAGCGCCGAGACCCAGTACTTC | CASSVASAETQYF
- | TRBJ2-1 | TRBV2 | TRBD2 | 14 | TGTGCCAGCAATAGACTAGCGGGAGTGAATGAGCAGTTCTTC | CASNRLAGVNEQFF
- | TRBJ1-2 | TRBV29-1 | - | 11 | TGCAGCGTTGTAGGCGGGGATGGCTACACCTTC | CSVVGGDGYTF
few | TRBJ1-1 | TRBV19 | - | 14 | TGTGCCAGTAACCCTGATCGGACGGACACTGAAGCTTTCTTT | CASNPDRTDTEAFF
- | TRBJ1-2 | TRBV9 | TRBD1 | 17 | TGTGCCAGCAGCGCGTCCCGGGACAGGGGGCGCGGCTATGGCTACACCTTC | CASSASRDRGRGYGYTF
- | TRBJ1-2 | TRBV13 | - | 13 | TGTGCCAGCAGCCGCGGCAGTACCTATGGCTACACCTTC | CASSRGSTYGYTF
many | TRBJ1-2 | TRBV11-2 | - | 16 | TGTGCCAGCAGCTTAGGTTCAGACCTCCCCTATTATGGCTACACCTTC | CASSLGSDLPYYGYTF
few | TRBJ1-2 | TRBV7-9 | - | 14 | TGTGCCACCCCGACTCGAGCTAGCCGCTATGGCTACACCTTC | CATPTRASRYGYTF
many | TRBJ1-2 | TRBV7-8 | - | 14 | TGTGCCAGCAGCCACAGCGACCTATACTATGGCTACACCTTC | CASSHSDLYYGYTF
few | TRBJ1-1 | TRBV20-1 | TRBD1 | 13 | TGCAGTGCCCCGACCGGGACAGGGCTTGAAGCTTTCTTT | CSAPTGTGLEAFF
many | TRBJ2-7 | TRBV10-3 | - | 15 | TGTGCCATCAGTGAGTCAAGGGTGGGCCTCTACGAGCAGTACTTC | CAISESRVGLYEQYF
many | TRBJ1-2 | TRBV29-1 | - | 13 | TGCAGCGTTGTTGTGGCAGGGCTTCATGGCTACACCTTC | CSVVVAGLHGYTF
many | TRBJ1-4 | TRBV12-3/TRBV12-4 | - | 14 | TGTGCCAGCAGTTTTCTGGGGGTCGGGGAAAAACTGTTTTTT | CASSFLGVGEKLFF
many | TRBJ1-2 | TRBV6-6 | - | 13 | TGTGCCAGCAGTTACGGGGCTAACTATGGCTACACCTTC | CASSYGANYGYTF
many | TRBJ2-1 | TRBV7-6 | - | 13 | TGTGCCAGCTATAGTGGGGGACACAATGAGCAGTTCTTC | CASYSGGHNEQFF
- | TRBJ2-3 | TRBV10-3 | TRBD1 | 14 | TGTGCCATCAGTGAGTCGGGGACAGCCGATACGCGGTATTTT | CAISESGTADTRYF
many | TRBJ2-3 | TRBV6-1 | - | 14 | TGTGCCAGTCAAATCGGGGTGGGGACAGATACGCAGTATTTT | CASQIGVGTDTQYF
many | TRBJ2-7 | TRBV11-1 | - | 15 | TGTGCCAGCAGCGGAGCCGGGGTGGGCTCCTACGAGCAGTACTTC | CASSGAGVGSYEQYF
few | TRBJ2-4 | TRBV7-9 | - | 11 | TGTGCCAGCAGCTCAGGGGACATTCAGTACTTC | CASSSGDIQYF
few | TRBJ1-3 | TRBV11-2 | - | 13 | TGTGCCAGCAAGGGACGCTCGGGAAACACCATATACTTT | CASKGRSGNTIYF
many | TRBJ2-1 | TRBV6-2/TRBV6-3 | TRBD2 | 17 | TGTGCCAGCAGTTCAGATCCCGGACTAGCCCTGGGGGGAGAGCAGTTCTTC | CASSSDPGLALGGEQFF
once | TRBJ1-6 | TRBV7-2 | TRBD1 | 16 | TGTGCCAGCAGCCAAGAATCGGGACAGGGAAATTCACCCCTCCACTTT | CASSQESGQGNSPLHF
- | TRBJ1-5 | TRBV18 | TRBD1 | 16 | TGTGCCAGCTCACTAAACCGGGACAGGGGATTCATGGCCCAGCATTTT | CASSLNRDRGFMAQHF
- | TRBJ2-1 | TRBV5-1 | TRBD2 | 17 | TGCGCCAACAGCTTGATGGCTAGCGGGGGGGCCGGACATGAGCAGTTCTTC | CANSLMASGGAGHEQFF